The rows below give T cell receptor beta chains drawn from one sample of a study of T cell clonotyping in hematopoietic cell transplantation. Profiled with immunoSEQ multiplex PCR; TCRdb holds only in-frame clones, not every one. The sample records thousands of clones, 95% being singletons. The starting material was PBMCs, obtained 30 days after allogeneic stem cell transplant. The receptors come from a male patient between 45 and 60 years old who had an allogeneic stem cell transplant from a related donor, so the T cells may come from the graft donor. Some clones in this sample may be carry-over from other donors' samples. Each CDR3 is given with its conserved first and last residue. A D gene is named only where the DNA matches it firmly. Where a row states a size, it is once, few, many or the class of an expanded clone; other rows omit it.

V gene	D gene	J gene	clone size	CDR3 protein	CDR3 DNA
TRBV7-2	NA	TRBJ2-1	NA	CASSFTEQFF	TGTGCCAGCAGCTTTACTGAGCAGTTCTTC
TRBV2	TRBD1	TRBJ2-4	NA	CASSRQGLAKNIQYF	TGTGCCAGCAGTCGACAGGGTCTGGCCAAAAACATTCAGTACTTC
TRBV7-2	TRBD1	TRBJ1-1	NA	CASSLVGSEGAMSFF	TGTGCCAGCAGCTTAGTTGGCTCGGAGGGGGCGATGTCTTTCTTT
TRBV27	NA	TRBJ2-7	NA	CASSFAGQFYEQYF	TGTGCCAGCAGTTTCGCGGGGCAATTCTACGAGCAGTACTTC
TRBV5-8	TRBD1	TRBJ2-3	NA	CASSLLGGGADTQYF	TGTGCCAGCAGCTTGTTAGGGGGCGGCGCAGATACGCAGTATTTT
TRBV2	NA	TRBJ2-7	NA	CASGGVFSYEQYF	TGTGCCAGCGGCGGGGTGTTCTCCTACGAGCAGTACTTC
TRBV19	NA	TRBJ1-1	NA	CASIPWSVGGSDTEAFF	TGTGCCAGTATCCCATGGTCCGTCGGAGGGAGTGATACTGAAGCTTTCTTT
TRBV7-2	NA	TRBJ2-3	NA	CASSLNWGSDTQYF	TGTGCCAGCAGCTTAAATTGGGGATCAGATACGCAGTATTTT
TRBV10-3	TRBD2	TRBJ2-3	NA	CAISTSEFTDTQYF	TGTGCCATCAGCACTAGCGAATTCACAGATACGCAGTATTTT
TRBV4-1	NA	TRBJ1-4	NA	CASMDLANEKLFF	TGCGCCAGCATGGACTTAGCTAATGAAAAACTGTTTTTT
TRBV7-2	NA	TRBJ1-4	NA	CASSLALGRVNEKLFF	TGTGCCAGCAGCTTAGCGCTCGGACGAGTAAATGAAAAACTGTTTTTT
TRBV28	NA	TRBJ1-1	NA	CASNRATNTEAFF	TGTGCCAGCAACAGGGCGACGAACACTGAAGCTTTCTTT
TRBV7-9	TRBD1	TRBJ1-6	NA	CATGTDNSPLHF	TGTGCCACCGGGACAGATAATTCACCCCTCCACTTT
TRBV6-5	NA	TRBJ2-2	NA	CASSYSAGELFF	TGTGCCAGCAGTTACTCCGCCGGGGAGCTGTTTTTT
TRBV6-1	NA	TRBJ2-5	once	CASSEGAGTPETQYF	TGTGCCAGCAGTGAAGGGGCCGGGACGCCGGAGACCCAGTACTTC
TRBV29-1	TRBD2	TRBJ2-1	once	CSVGGVAGGRGNEQFF	TGCAGCGTTGGAGGGGTGGCGGGAGGGCGGGGGAATGAGCAGTTCTTC
TRBV7-3	NA	TRBJ1-5	NA	CASSFQSFGTSTAQPQHF	TGTGCCAGCAGCTTCCAGTCATTCGGGACATCCACCGCTCAGCCCCAGCATTTT
TRBV10-1	TRBD1	TRBJ1-2	NA	CASSHRGEDDYGYTF	TGCGCCAGCAGTCACAGGGGAGAGGACGACTATGGCTACACCTTC
TRBV7-2	TRBD2	TRBJ2-7	NA	CASSSGLVPLEQYF	TGTGCCAGCAGCTCCGGACTAGTCCCCCTTGAGCAGTACTTC